This T cell receptor beta chain was found in a study of shared clonotypes between healthy human individuals. The method was immunoSEQ multiplex PCR; TCRdb's version includes in-frame clones alone and lacks a portion of them. The sample has approximately 700,000 clones; around 73% are singletons. Per the germline V gene, CDR1 is SGHTA and CDR2 is FQGTGA. V was pared by 4 bases and J by 5 bases, with 9 bases between. The CDR3 length is 13 residues. The receptor was derived from a woman in her thirties in good health. V gene TRBV7-3 combines with J gene TRBJ2-1, with TRBD1 as a possible D gene (6 bases). The sequenced material came from memory CD4+ T cells sorted from blood. The subset: CD45RA-negative fraction. CDR3: CASSSNRDNEQFF. As DNA, the CDR3 is TGTGCCAGCAGCTCCAACAGGGACAATGAGCAGTTCTTC.